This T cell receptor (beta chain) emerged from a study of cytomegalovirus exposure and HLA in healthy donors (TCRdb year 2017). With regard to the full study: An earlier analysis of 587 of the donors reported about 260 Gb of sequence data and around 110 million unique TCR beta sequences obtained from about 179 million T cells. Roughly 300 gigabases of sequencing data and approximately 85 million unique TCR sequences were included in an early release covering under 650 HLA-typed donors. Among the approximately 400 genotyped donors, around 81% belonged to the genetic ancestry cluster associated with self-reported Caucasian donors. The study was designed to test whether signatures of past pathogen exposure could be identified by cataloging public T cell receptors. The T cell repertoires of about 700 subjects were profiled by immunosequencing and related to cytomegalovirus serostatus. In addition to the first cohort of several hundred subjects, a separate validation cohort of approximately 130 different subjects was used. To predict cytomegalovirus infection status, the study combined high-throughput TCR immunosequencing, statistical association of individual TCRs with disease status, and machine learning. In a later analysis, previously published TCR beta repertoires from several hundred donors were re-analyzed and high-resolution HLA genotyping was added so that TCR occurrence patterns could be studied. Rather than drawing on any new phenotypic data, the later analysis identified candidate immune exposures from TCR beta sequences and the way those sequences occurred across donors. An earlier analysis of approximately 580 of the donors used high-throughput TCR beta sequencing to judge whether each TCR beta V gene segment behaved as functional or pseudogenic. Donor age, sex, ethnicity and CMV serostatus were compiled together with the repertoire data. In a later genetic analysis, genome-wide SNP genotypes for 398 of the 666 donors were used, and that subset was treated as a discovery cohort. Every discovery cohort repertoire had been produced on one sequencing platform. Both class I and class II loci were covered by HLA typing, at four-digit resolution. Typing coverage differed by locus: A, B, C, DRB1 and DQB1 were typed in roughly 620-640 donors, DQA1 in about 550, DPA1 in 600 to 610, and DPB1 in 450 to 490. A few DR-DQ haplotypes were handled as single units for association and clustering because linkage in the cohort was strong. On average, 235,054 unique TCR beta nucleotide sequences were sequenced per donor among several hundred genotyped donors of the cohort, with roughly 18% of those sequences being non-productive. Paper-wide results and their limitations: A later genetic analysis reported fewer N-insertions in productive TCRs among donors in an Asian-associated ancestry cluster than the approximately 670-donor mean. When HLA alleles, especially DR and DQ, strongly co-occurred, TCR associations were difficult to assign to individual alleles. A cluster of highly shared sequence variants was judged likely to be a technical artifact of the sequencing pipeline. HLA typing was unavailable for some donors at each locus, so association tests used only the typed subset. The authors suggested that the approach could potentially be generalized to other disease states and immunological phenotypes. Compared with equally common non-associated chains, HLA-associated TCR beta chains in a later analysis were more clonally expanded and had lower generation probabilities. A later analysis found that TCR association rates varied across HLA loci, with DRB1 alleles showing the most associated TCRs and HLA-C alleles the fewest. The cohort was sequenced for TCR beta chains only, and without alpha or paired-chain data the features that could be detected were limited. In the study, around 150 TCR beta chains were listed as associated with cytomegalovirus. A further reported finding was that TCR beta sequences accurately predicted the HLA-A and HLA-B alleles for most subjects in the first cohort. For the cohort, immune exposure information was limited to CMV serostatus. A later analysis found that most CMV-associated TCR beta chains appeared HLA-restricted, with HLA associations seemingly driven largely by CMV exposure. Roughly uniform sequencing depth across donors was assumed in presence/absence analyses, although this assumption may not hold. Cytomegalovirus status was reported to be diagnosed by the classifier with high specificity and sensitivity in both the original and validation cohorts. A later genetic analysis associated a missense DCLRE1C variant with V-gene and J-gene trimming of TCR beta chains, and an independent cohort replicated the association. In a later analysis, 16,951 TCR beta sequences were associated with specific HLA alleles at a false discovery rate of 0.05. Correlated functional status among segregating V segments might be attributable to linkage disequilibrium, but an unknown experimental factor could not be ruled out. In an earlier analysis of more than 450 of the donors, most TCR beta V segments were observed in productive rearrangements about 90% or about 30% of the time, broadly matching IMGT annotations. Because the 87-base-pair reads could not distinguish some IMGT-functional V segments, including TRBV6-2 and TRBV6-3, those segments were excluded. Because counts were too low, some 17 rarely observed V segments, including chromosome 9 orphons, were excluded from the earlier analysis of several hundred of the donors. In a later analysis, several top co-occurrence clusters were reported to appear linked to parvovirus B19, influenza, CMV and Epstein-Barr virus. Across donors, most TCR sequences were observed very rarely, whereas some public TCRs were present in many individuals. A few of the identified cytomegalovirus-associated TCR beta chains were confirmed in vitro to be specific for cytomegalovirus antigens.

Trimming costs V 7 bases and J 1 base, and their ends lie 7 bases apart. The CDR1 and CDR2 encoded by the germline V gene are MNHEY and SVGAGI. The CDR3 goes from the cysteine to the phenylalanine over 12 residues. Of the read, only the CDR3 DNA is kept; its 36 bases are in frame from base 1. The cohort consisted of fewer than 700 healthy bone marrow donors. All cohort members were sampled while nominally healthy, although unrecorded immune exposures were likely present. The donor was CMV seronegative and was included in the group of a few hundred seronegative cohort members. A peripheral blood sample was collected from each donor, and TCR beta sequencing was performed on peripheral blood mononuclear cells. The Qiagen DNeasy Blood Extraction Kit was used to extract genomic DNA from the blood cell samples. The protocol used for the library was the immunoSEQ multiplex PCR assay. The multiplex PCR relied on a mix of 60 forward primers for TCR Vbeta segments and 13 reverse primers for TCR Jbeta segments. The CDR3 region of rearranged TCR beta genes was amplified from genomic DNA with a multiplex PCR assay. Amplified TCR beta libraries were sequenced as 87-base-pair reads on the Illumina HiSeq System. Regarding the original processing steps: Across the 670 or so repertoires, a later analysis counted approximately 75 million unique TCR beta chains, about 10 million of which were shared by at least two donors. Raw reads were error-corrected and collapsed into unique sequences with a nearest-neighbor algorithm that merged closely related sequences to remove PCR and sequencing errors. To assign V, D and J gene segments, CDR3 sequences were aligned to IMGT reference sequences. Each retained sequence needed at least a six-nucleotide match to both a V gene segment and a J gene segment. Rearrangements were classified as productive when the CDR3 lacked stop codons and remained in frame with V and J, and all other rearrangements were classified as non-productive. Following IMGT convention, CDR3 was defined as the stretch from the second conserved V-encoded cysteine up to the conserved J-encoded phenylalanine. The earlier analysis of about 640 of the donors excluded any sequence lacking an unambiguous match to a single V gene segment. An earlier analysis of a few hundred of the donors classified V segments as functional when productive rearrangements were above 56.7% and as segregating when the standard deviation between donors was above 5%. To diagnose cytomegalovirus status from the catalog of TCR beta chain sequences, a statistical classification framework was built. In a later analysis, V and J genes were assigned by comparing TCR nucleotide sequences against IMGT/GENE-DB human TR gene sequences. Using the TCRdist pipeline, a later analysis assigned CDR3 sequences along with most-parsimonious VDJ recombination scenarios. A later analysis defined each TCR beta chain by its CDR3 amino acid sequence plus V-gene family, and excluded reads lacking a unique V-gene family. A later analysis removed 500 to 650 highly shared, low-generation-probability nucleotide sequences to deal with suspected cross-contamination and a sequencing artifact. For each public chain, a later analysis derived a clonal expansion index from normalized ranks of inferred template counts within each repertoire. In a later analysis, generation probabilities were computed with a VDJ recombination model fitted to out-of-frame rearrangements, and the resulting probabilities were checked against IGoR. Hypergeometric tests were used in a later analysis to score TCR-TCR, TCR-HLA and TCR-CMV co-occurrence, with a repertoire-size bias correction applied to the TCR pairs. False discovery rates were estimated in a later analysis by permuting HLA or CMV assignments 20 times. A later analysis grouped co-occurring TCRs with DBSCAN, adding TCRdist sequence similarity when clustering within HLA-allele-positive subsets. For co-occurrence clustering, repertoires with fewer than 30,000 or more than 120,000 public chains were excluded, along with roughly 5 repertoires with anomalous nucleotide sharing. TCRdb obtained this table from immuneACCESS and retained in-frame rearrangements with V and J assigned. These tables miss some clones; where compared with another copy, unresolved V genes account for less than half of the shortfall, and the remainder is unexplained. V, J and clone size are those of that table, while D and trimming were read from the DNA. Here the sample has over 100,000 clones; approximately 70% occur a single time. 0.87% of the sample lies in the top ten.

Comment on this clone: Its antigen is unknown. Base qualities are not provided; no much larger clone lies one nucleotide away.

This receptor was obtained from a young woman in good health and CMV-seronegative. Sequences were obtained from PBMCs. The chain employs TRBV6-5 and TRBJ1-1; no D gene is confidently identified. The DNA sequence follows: TGTGCCAGCACCTCCCCGAACACTGAAGCTTTCTTT. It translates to CASTSPNTEAFF.